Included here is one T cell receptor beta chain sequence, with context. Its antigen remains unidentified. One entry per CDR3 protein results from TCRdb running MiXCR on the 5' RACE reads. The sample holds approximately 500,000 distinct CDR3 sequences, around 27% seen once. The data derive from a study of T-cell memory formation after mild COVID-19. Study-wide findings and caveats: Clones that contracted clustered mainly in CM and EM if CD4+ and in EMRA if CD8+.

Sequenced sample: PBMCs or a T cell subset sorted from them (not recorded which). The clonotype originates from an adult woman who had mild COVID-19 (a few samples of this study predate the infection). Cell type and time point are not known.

The CDR3 reads CASSLGSLSTDTQYF. In DNA form, the CDR3 reads TGTGCCAGCAGCTTAGGGTCCCTAAGCACAGATACGCAGTATTTT. The chain employs TRBV7-3 and TRBJ2-3, with no clear D. The CDR3 is made up of 15 amino acids. V shed 2 bases and J shed 0 bases, with 9 bases lying between them. Germline-derived CDR1 and CDR2 are SGHTA and FQGTGA.